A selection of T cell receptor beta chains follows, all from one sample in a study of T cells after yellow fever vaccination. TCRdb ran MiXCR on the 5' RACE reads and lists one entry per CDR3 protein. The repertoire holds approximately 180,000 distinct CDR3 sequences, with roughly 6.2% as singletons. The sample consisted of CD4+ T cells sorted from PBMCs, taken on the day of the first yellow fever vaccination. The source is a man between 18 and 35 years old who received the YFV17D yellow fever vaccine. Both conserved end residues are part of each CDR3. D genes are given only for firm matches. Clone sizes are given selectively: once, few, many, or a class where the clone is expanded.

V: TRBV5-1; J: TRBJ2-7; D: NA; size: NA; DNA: TGCGCCAGCAGCAATGGACAGCGCGAGCAGTACTTC; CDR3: CASSNGQREQYF
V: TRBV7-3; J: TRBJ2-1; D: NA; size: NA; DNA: TGTGCCAGCAGCCCTCGACAGTTCAATGAGCAGTTCTTC; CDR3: CASSPRQFNEQFF
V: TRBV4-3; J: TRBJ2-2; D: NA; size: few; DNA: TGCGCCAGCAGCCCCAGACCAGAACCTAACACCGGGGAGCTGTTTTTT; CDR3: CASSPRPEPNTGELFF
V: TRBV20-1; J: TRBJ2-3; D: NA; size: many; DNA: TGCAGTGCCGCTACCTTGATAGATACGCAGTATTTT; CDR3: CSAATLIDTQYF
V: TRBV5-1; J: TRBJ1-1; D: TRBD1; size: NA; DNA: TGCGCCAGCAGCCCACAGGGGATTGGGAACACTGAAGCTTTCTTT; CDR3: CASSPQGIGNTEAFF
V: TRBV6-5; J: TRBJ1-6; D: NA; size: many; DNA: TGTGCCAGCAGTTACGAGACGTATAATTCACCCCTCCACTTT; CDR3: CASSYETYNSPLHF
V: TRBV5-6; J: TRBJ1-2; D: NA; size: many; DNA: TGTGCCAGCAGCCGACGACTCCGGGTCAACTATGGCTACACCTTC; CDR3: CASSRRLRVNYGYTF
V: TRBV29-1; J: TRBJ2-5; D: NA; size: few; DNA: TGCAGCGCCGCCCCAGGTGCGGGGGAGACCCAGTACTTC; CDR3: CSAAPGAGETQYF
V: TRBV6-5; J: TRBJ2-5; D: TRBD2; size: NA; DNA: TGTGCCAGCAGTTACTCGGGGCTAGCGGGGGAAGAGACCCAGTACTTC; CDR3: CASSYSGLAGEETQYF
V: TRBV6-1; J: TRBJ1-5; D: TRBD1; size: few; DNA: TGTGCCAGCTCCGGGACAGATTTGCAGCCCCAGCATTTT; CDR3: CASSGTDLQPQHF
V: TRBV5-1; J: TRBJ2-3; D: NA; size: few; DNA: TGCGCCAGCAGGCCAGGATCGACTAGCACAGATACGCAGTATTTT; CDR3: CASRPGSTSTDTQYF
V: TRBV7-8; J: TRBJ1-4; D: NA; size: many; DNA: TGTGCCAGCAGCTTAGGGCTTCGCGGGTATGGCGAAAAACTGTTTTTT; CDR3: CASSLGLRGYGEKLFF
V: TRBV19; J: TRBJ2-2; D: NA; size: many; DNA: TGTGCCAGTAGTCTAATATCCCGGGATCCAAACACCGGGGAGCTGTTTTTT; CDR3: CASSLISRDPNTGELFF
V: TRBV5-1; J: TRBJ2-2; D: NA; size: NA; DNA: TGCGCCAGCAGCTTGGTAGGGGTCGGCACCGGGGAGCTGTTTTTT; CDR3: CASSLVGVGTGELFF
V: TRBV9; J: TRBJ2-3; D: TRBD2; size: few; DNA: TGTGCCAGCAGCCAACTGACTAGCGGGGGGGCTGATACGCAGTATTTT; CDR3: CASSQLTSGGADTQYF
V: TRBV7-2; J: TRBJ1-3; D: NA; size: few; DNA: TGTGCCAGCAGCTTATTACCGGGGGCTGGAAACACCATATATTTT; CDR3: CASSLLPGAGNTIYF